These 14 T cell receptor beta chains came from one sample sequenced in a study of PD-1 blockade in classical Hodgkin lymphoma. Clones were read by immunoSEQ multiplex PCR, and TCRdb kept only the in-frame ones, dropping some. Of about 22,000 clones in the sample, 68% were seen once. With no exception, relapse followed autologous stem cell transplantation in all patients, and brentuximab vedotin exposure varied. The sequenced sample was peripheral blood mononuclear cells (PBMCs), obtained at baseline. All receptors come from a human donor with classical Hodgkin lymphoma.

The V gene is TRBV5-1, the J gene TRBJ2-2; TRBD1 matches at 11 bases. The ends lost 3 bases at V and 6 bases at J; junction bases unmatched: 4. This CDR3 is built from 15 residues. Germline-derived CDR1 and CDR2 are SGHRS and YFSETQ. The CDR3 loop is CASSWRTGGSGELFF. The CDR3 coding sequence is TGCGCCAGCAGCTGGAGGACAGGGGGCTCCGGGGAGCTGTTTTTT.

This clone was counted between two and nine times. The chain is built from TRBV2 and TRBJ2-1; 15 bases match TRBD2. Germline CDR1 is SNHLY and CDR2 is FYNNEI. J lost 10 bases, V lost 3 bases, and 4 bases had no gene match. This CDR3 contains 15 residues. The CDR3 is CASSDPGLAGGEQFF. The CDR3 DNA sequence: TGTGCCAGCAGTGATCCGGGACTAGCGGGAGGCGAGCAGTTCTTC.

This clone was recorded a few times. The genes are TRBV19 and TRBJ2-3, with 9 bases lining up with TRBD1. Germline CDR1 and CDR2: LNHDA and SQIVND (reference sequence). V was pared by 3 bases and J by 8 bases, with 9 bases of the junction left unmatched. This CDR3 is built from 15 residues. The CDR3 loop reads CASSIEGTGLVTQYF. The CDR3 coding sequence is TGTGCCAGTAGTATTGAGGGGACAGGGCTCGTTACGCAGTATTTT. Filled out from reference TRBV19 and TRBJ2-3, the complete variable domain reads DGGITQSPKYLFRKEGQNVTLSCEQNLNHDAMYWYRQDPGQGLRLIYYSQIVNDFQKGDIAEGYSVSREKKESFPLTVTSAQKNPTAFYLCASSIEGTGLVTQYFGPGTRLTVL.

The genes are TRBV9 and TRBJ1-2; D is unresolved. Germline V lookup: CDR1 SGDLS, CDR2 YYNGEE. V was clipped by 3 bases and J by 8 bases, with 17 bases between them. CDR3 length: 14 residues. This chain's CDR3 is CASSAGPLEGGYTF. For the CDR3, the DNA is TGTGCCAGCAGCGCTGGTCCACTCGAGGGAGGCTACACCTTC.

The chain combines TRBV28 with TRBJ2-5, with 10 bases that match TRBD1. Germline loops: CDR1 MDHEN, CDR2 SYDVKM. This CDR3 is 17 amino acids long. Germline trimming cut 3 bases from V and 1 base from J; bases unmatched to any gene: 8. The CDR3 bases are TGTGCCAGCAGTTTCTTGAGGGACAGGGGACGCCAAGAGACCCAGTACTTC. This translates into CASSFLRDRGRQETQYF.

This chain joins TRBV6-6 and TRBJ1-5, with a weak D call TRBD1 (6 bases). V lost 6 bases to trimming and J lost 5 bases, with 17 bases between them. Germline CDR1 reads MNHNY; CDR2 reads SVGAGI (reference sequence). The CDR3 is 15 residues long. CDR3 in DNA: TGTGCCAGCAGGGGCGGACAGTTGGGCGATCAGCCCCAGCATTTT. This translates into CASRGGQLGDQPQHF.

This clone was recorded only once. This chain connects TRBV6-5 to TRBJ1-3; D not resolved. Germline CDR1 and CDR2: MNHEY and SVGAGI. V lost 6 bases and J 4 bases, leaving 4 bases between the germline ends. This CDR3 is 11 amino acids long. This chain's CDR3 is CASSEGNTIYF. The CDR3 bases are TGTGCCAGCAGCGAAGGAAACACCATATATTTT.

The V gene is TRBV28, the J gene TRBJ2-2, with no clear D. This CDR3 has 13 residues. Trimming took 6 bases from V and 0 from J, leaving 5 bases between them. Germline CDR1 reads MDHEN; CDR2 reads SYDVKM. The CDR3 bases are TGTGCCAGCAGGAGAACGAACACCGGGGAGCTGTTTTTT. The encoded protein is CASRRTNTGELFF.

This chain connects TRBV6-5 to TRBJ2-1; 12 bases match TRBD2. Per germline, CDR1 MNHEY and CDR2 SVGAGI. Unmatched junction bases numbered 4, after V lost 0 bases and J lost 7 bases. The CDR3 is made up of 16 amino acids. CDR3 in DNA: TGTGCCAGCAGTTACTCCCTAGCGGGGGGGCGAAATGAGCAGTTCTTC. It translates to CASSYSLAGGRNEQFF.

The chain employs TRBV7-9 and TRBJ1-5, with no clear D. CDR3 length equals 16 residues. The germline V and J ends were trimmed by 0 bases and 3 bases, with 12 bases remaining between them. Germline CDR1 is SEHNR and CDR2 is FQNEAQ (reference sequence). The chain's CDR3 is CASSLAGGPINQPQHF. For the CDR3, the DNA is TGTGCCAGCAGCTTAGCGGGCGGGCCGATCAATCAGCCCCAGCATTTT.

This sequence joins TRBV6-1 and TRBJ2-7; TRBD2 agrees at 7 bases. The CDR3 spans 15 residues. CDR1 and CDR2 from the germline V gene are MNHNS and SASEGT. The V and J ends lost 1 base and 2 bases, in that order; junction bases with no gene match: 5. The CDR3: CASSEGGGLTYEQYF. CDR3 coding DNA: TGTGCCAGCAGTGAAGGGGGGGGTCTAACCTACGAGCAGTACTTC.

J is TRBJ2-1 and V is TRBV28; a possible D gene is TRBD2 (7 bases). The CDR3 spans 15 residues. CDR1 and CDR2 (germline): MDHEN, SYDVKM. V was cut by 6 bases and J by 6 bases, with 18 bases left in between. CDR3 in DNA: TGTGCCAGCAGCCAAGGGGGGGATGGGCGCAATGAGCAGTTCTTC. Translation: CASSQGGDGRNEQFF.

The rearrangement uses TRBV4-1 and TRBJ2-1; 12 bases fit TRBD2. Germline V CDR1 and CDR2: MGHRA, YSYEKL. This CDR3 region has 17 residues. J lost 0 bases, V lost 8 bases, and 8 bases had no gene match. This CDR3 reads CASQGLAGLSSYNEQFF. CDR3 in DNA: TGCGCCAGCCAGGGACTAGCGGGCCTCAGCTCCTACAATGAGCAGTTCTTC.

This clone was seen a few times. The chain links TRBV9 to TRBJ1-1; 10 nucleotides match TRBD1. This CDR3 is 15 amino acids long. CDR1 and CDR2 (germline): SGDLS, YYNGEE. Trimming at V came to 3 bases and at J to 5 bases, leaving 7 bases not matched to a gene. The CDR3, as DNA: TGTGCCAGCAGCGCGCGGGACAGGGGTGGAACTGAAGCTTTCTTT. This codes for CASSARDRGGTEAFF.